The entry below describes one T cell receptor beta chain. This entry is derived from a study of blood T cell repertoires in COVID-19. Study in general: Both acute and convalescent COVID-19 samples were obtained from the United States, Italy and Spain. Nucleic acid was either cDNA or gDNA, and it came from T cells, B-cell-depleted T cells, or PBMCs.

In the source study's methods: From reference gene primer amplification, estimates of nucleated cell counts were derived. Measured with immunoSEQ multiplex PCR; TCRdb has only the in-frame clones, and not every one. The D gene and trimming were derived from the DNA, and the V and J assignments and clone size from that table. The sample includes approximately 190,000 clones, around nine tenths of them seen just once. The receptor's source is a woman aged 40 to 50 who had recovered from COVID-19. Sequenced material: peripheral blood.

In DNA form, the CDR3 reads TGTGCCTGGGGACTAGCGGGAGTGAGGGGAAACATTCAGTACTTC. It is translated as CAWGLAGVRGNIQYF. V gene TRBV30 combines with J gene TRBJ2-4, with 13 bases aligning to TRBD2. Germline trimming cut 5 bases from V and 6 bases from J; bases unmatched to any gene: 7. Germline lookup yields CDR1 GTSNPN and CDR2 SVGIG (reference sequence). The CDR3 extends over 15 amino acids.